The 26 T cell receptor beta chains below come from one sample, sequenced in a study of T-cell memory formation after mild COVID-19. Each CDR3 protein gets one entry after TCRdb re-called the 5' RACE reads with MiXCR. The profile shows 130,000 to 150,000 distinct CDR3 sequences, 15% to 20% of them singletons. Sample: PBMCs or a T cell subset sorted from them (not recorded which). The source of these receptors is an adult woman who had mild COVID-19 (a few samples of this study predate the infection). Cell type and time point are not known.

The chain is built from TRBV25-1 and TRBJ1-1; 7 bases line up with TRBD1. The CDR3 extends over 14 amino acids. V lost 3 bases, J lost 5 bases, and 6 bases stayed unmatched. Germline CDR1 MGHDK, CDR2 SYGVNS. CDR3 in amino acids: CASSETGRSTEAFF. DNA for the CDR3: TGTGCCAGCAGTGAGACAGGGAGATCAACTGAAGCTTTCTTT. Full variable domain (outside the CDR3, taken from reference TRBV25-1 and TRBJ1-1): EADIYQTPRYLVIGTGKKITLECSQTMGHDKMYWYQQDPGMELHLIHYSYGVNSTEKGDLSSESTVSRIRTEHFPLTLESARPSHTSQYLCASSETGRSTEAFFGQGTRLTVV.

The CDR3 spells CASSSTGAAYEQYF. In DNA form, the CDR3 reads TGTGCCAGCAGTTCAACAGGGGCCGCCTACGAGCAGTACTTC. This rearrangement joins TRBV6-1 to TRBJ2-7; 7 bases match TRBD1. Germline assignment: CDR1 MNHNS and CDR2 SASEGT. The CDR3 is made up of 14 amino acids. Trimming removed 5 bases from V and 2 bases from J; junction bases left unmatched: 6.

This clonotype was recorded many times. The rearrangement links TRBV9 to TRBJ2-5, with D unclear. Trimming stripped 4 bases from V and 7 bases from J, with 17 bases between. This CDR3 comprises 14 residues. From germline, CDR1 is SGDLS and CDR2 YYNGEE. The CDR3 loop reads CASSPQESVGTQYF. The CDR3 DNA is TGTGCCAGCAGCCCACAAGAATCAGTTGGGACCCAGTACTTC.

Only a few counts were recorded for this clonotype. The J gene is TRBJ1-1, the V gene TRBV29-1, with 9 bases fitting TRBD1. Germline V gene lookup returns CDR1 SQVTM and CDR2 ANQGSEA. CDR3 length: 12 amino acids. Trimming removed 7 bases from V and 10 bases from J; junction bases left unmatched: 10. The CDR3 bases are TGCAGCGCTGTATCACAGGGGGCCGGAGCTTTCTTT. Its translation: CSAVSQGAGAFF.

The CDR3 nucleotides read TGTGCCACCAGCAGGGTGGGAAACCACGAGCAGTACTTC. It codes for CATSRVGNHEQYF. The V and J genes are TRBV15 and TRBJ2-7; D gene uncertain. V was clipped by 3 bases and J by 5 bases, with 11 bases between them. From germline, CDR1 is LNHNV and CDR2 YYDKDF (reference sequence). This CDR3 region has 13 residues.

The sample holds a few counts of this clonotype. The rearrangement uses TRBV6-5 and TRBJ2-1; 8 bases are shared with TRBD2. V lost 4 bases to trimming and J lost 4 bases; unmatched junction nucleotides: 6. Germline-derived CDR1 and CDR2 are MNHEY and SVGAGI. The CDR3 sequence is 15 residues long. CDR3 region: CASSSPGGPYNEQFF. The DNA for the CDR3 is TGTGCCAGCAGTTCACCGGGAGGGCCTTACAATGAGCAGTTCTTC.

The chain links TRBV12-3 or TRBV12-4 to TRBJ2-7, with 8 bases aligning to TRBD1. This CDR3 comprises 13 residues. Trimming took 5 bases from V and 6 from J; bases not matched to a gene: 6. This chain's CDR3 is CASSLDRGAEQYF. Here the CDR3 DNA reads TGTGCCAGCAGTCTAGACAGGGGAGCCGAGCAGTACTTC.

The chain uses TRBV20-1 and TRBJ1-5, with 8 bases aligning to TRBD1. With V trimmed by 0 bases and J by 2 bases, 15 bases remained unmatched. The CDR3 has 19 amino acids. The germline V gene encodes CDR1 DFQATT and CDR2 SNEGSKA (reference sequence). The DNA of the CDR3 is TGCAGTGCTAGAGATCGGACAGGGTCCTTTTCTAGGGGCAATCAGCCCCAGCATTTT. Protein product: CSARDRTGSFSRGNQPQHF.

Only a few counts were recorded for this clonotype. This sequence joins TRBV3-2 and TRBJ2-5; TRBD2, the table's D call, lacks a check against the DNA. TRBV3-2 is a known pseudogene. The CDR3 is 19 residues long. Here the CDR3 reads CASSQENEGTSGSQETQYF. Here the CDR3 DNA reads TGTGCCAGCAGCCAAGAAAACGAAGGGACTAGCGGGAGCCAAGAGACCCAGTACTTC.

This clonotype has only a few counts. CDR3 loop: CATSRDRVQGAGPPSNQPQHF. The DNA of the CDR3 is TGTGCCACCAGCAGAGATCGAGTCCAAGGGGCCGGACCACCTAGCAATCAGCCCCAGCATTTT. This chain connects TRBV15 to TRBJ1-5; possibly TRBD1 for D (5 bases). CDR1 and CDR2 (germline): LNHNV, YYDKDF (reference sequence). With 0 bases removed from V and 0 bases from J, the gap between germline ends came to 24 bases. The CDR3 totals 21 residues. Based on the CDR3 plus reference TRBV15 and TRBJ1-5, the full variable domain is DAMVIQNPRYQVTQFGKPVTLSCSQTLNHNVMYWYQQKSSQAPKLLFHYYDKDFNNEADTPDNFQSRRPNTSFCFLDIRSPGLGDTAMYLCATSRDRVQGAGPPSNQPQHFGDGTRLSIL.

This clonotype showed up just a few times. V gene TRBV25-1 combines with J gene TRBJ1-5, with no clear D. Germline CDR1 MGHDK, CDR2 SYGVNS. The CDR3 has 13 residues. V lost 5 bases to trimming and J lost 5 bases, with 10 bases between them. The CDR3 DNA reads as TGTGCCAGCAGTCCCACGTGGGATCAGCCCCAGCATTTT. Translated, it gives CASSPTWDQPQHF.

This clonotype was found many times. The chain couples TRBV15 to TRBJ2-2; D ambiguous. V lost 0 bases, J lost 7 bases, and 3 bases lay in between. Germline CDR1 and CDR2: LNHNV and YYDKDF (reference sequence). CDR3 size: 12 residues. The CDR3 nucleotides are TGTGCCACCAGCAGAGATATCGGGGAGCTGTTTTTT. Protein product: CATSRDIGELFF.

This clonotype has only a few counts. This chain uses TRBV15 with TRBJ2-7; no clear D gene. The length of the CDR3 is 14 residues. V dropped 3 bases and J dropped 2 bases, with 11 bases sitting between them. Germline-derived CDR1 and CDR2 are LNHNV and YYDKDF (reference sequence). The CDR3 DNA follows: TGTGCCACCAGCAGTTCAAGGGCCACCTACGAGCAGTACTTC. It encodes CATSSSRATYEQYF.

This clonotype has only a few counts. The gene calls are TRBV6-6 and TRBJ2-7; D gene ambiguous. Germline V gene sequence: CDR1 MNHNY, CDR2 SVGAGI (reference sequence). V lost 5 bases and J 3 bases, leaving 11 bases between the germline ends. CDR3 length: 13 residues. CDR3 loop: CASSSQMLYEQYF. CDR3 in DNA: TGTGCCAGCAGTAGTCAGATGCTCTACGAGCAGTACTTC.

The CDR3: CSACTIAEAFF. Here the CDR3 DNA reads TGCAGCGCCTGTACCATTGCTGAAGCTTTCTTT. The genes are TRBV29-1 and TRBJ1-1; no reliable D call. Looked up from germline, CDR1 is SQVTM and CDR2 is ANQGSEA. The CDR3 extends over 11 amino acids. V was clipped by 7 bases and J by 6 bases, with 12 bases between them. Using reference TRBV29-1 and TRBJ1-1 for the parts outside the CDR3, the full variable domain is SAVISQKPSRDICQRGTSLTIQCQVDSQVTMMFWYRQQPGQSLTLIATANQGSEATYESGFVIDKFPISRPNLTFSTLTVSNMSPEDSSIYLCSACTIAEAFFGQGTRLTVV.

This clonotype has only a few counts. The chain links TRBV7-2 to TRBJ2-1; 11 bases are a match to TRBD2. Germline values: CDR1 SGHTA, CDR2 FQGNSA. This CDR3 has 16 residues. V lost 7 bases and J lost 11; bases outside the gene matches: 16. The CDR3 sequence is CASTPSPGLAAIKQFF. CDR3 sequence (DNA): TGTGCCAGCACCCCAAGCCCGGGACTAGCGGCAATTAAGCAGTTCTTC.

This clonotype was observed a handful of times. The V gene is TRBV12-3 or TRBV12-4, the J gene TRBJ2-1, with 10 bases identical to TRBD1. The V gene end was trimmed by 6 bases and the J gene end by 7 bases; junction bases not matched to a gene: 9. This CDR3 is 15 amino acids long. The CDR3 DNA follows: TGTGCCAGCAGCCCGACAGGGGGCCGGGCTAATGAGCAGTTCTTC. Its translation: CASSPTGGRANEQFF.

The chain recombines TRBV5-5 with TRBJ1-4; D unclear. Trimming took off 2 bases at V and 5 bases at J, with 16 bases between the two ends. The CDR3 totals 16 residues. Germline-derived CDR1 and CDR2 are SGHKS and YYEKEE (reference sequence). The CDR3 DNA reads TGTGCCAGCAGCTTAAGGACTCCGATCCCAAATGAAAAACTGTTTTTT. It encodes CASSLRTPIPNEKLFF.

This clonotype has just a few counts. The CDR3 nucleotides are TGCGCCAGCAGCTTACAGGCTATGAACACTGAAGCTTTCTTT. Its protein is CASSLQAMNTEAFF. This chain links TRBV5-1 with TRBJ1-1; perhaps TRBD1 as D (5 bases). This CDR3 is 14 amino acids long. Germline V gives CDR1 SGHRS, CDR2 YFSETQ. Deletions cut 2 bases from V and 0 bases from J, with 8 bases between.

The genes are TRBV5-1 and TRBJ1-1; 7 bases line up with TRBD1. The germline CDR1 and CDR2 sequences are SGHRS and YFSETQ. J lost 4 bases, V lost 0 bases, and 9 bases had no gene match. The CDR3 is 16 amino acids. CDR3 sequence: CASSLGPGAGGTEAFF. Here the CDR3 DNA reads TGCGCCAGCAGCTTGGGGCCAGGGGCAGGGGGCACTGAAGCTTTCTTT.

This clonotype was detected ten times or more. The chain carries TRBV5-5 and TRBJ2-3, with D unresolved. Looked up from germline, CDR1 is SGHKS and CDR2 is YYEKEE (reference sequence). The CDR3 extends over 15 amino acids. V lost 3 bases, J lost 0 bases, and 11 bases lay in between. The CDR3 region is CASSYGPISTDTQYF. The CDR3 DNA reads TGTGCCAGCAGCTATGGACCCATTAGCACAGATACGCAGTATTTT.

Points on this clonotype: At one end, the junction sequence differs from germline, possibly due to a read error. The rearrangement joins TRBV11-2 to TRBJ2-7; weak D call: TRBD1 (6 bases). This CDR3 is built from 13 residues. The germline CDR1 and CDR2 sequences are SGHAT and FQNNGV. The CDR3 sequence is CASSLPGQTLHLF. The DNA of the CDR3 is TGTGCCAGCAGCTTACCCGGACAGACATTACACCTCTTC.

This CDR3 is CSVLSYPYGYTF. The DNA for the CDR3 is TGCAGCGTTTTAAGCTATCCCTATGGCTACACCTTC. The rearrangement links TRBV29-1 to TRBJ1-2; D gene unclear. This CDR3 has 12 amino acids. V was shortened by 5 bases and J by 4 bases, with 11 bases between the two germline ends. Germline V gene data show CDR1 as SQVTM and CDR2 as ANQGSEA.

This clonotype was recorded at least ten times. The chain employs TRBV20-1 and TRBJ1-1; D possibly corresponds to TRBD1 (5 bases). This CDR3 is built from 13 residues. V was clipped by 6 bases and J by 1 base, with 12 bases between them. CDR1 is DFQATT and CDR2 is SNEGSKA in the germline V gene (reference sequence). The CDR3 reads CSATRDGNTEAFF. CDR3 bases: TGCAGTGCGACCCGGGACGGGAACACTGAAGCTTTCTTT.

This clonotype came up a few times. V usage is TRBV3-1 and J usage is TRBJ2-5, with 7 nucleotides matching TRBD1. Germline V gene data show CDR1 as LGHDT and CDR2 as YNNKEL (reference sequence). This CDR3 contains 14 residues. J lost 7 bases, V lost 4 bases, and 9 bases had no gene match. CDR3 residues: CASSRLGQLGTQYF. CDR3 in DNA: TGTGCCAGCAGCCGACTGGGACAGCTCGGGACCCAGTACTTC.

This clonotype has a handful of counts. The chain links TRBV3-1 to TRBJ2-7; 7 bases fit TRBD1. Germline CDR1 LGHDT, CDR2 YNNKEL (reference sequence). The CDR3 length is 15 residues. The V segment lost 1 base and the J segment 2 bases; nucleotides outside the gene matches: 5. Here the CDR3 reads CASSQVTGQAYEQYF. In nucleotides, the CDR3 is TGTGCCAGCAGCCAAGTGACAGGGCAGGCCTACGAGCAGTACTTC.